This section outlines one TCR beta chain sequence together with its context. This clone appeared a few times. The antigen this receptor binds is unknown. Base qualities are missing; no much larger clone stands one base away. All of the isolated RNA was reverse transcribed with the High Capacity cDNA Reverse Transcription Kit, so expressed TCRB transcripts were sequenced. Stem cell-like memory T cell samples underwent survey-depth immunoSEQ sequencing, averaging about 910,000 total reads per sample. Sorted cells were lysed in RLT buffer and RNA was extracted with DNase-treated RNeasy Micro or Mini kits, depending on cell number. Each cell subset was processed separately to prevent cross-contamination, with patient and healthy donor samples processed together. The immunoSEQ multiplex PCR was used to amplify TCRB sequences from cDNA, generating 87-bp fragments that spanned the CDR3 region. Amplicons were sequenced on the Illumina HiSeq platform. The published analysis was carried out like this. PCR bias was computationally corrected using synthetic template baselines, reads within Hamming distance 2 were collapsed, and singletons that could not be merged were discarded. Reads were aligned against IMGT so that V, D and J genes, CDR3 length and insertions or deletions at six rearrangement sites could be assigned. Within each subset, clonotype counts were normalized to sorted cell number, after which true diversity and Gini coefficients were computed with the tcR R package. Repertoire sharing was quantified using the overlap coefficient calculated on TCRB nucleotide sequences. Not all clones reach the TCRdb copy of this immuneACCESS table, which keeps in-frame sequences only. Checked studies attribute under half of the gap to unresolved V genes and leave the rest unexplained. V and J calls and clone size are copied from that table; D and trimming were computed from the DNA. Recorded for this sample are tens of thousands of clones; around a third of them occurred a single time. The top ten constitute roughly 0.45% of the sample.

The data derive from a study of beta chain features in type 1 diabetes (dated by TCRdb to the late 2010s). The study in broad terms: No differences in mean age, gender distribution, total cell number or subset yield were found between patients and healthy donors. A total of approximately 100 million sorted cells were examined across all samples, and the number of cells per subset was strongly correlated with RNA yield. In the study, recently diagnosed type 1 diabetes patients and matched healthy donors were compared on the TCRB repertoires of their sorted circulating CD4+ T cell subsets. Regulatory and stem cell-like memory subsets were obtained from only 8 patients and about 8 healthy donors, while naive and central memory subsets were obtained from all 28 donors.

CDR1 and CDR2, per the germline V gene, are SGHVS and FNYEAQ. V lost 5 bases and J lost 14 bases, and the count of bases not matched to a germline gene is 11. From the cysteine through the phenylalanine, the CDR3 covers 15 amino acids. CDR3 DNA only is kept here, 45 bases in frame from base 1. A single peripheral blood draw of approximately 120 mL on average was collected from each donor into heparinised tubes. A BD FACSAria II and a panel including CD45RO, CCR7, CD25, CD127, CD95 and CD27 were used to sort naive, central memory, regulatory and stem cell-like memory CD4+ T cells. Every sorted population had a purity above 95%. PBMCs were isolated right away by Lymphoprep density gradient centrifugation and were stained directly, without culture. Samples were stained and sorted in pairs, with one healthy donor and one patient per experiment, so that batch effects were minimized. What the authors observed across the whole study: In all four CD4+ subsets, TCRB CDR3 length was moderately but significantly shorter in type 1 diabetes patients. Because small numbers of individuals were included in the HLA sub-analyses, any influence of HLA type on TCRB rearrangement was left unresolved. Patients with type 1 diabetes made fewer insertions and deleted more nucleotides at VDJ recombination sites, implying thymic rearrangement abnormalities. Shorter templates might have been favored by PCR, but patient and control samples were amplified and corrected together, so both groups would have been affected equally by any skew. Naive, central memory and regulatory TCRB repertoires appeared more similar among patients than among healthy donors. Because cDNA was sequenced instead of genomic DNA, activated cells with high expression could be over-represented, although the groups did not differ in activation or CD3 levels.

The chain was built from TRBV7-6 and TRBJ2-1, with 14 junctional bases fitting TRBD2. This clonotype originated in a woman younger than 35 in good health. The source material was stem cell memory CD4+ T cells from blood. The cell subset or site tag for this specimen amounts to: stem cell-like memory CD4+ T cells. This receptor has the CDR3 CASSRGTSGSRVEFF. The DNA sequence is as follows: TGTGCCAGCAGCCGGGGGACTAGCGGGAGTAGGGTGGAGTTCTTC.